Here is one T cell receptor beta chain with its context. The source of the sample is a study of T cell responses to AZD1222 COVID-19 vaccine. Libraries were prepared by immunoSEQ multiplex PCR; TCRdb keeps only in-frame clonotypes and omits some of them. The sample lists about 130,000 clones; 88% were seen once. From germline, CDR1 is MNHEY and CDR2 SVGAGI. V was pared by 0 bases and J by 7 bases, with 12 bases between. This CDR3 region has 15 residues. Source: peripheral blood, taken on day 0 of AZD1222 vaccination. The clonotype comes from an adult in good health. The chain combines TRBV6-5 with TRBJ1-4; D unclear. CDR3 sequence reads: CASSYSRDGGEKLFF. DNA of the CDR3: TGTGCCAGCAGTTACTCGAGAGACGGTGGTGAAAAACTGTTTTTT.